Detailed here is one T cell receptor beta chain. Methods used by the authors: The assay estimated nucleated cells by amplifying reference gene primers. The protocol was immunoSEQ multiplex PCR, while the TCRdb copy is restricted to in-frame clones and leaves out a portion. The V and J calls and clone size were taken over from that table, and D and trimming were inferred from the DNA. The sample has around 100,000 clones, roughly nine tenths seen once. The data stem from a study of blood T cell repertoires in COVID-19. In the study overall: Acute and convalescent COVID-19 specimens originated in the United States, Italy and Spain.

Germline lookup yields CDR1 SGDLS and CDR2 YYNGEE. Trimming removed 0 bases at V and 3 bases at J, with 10 bases between. This CDR3 is built from 15 residues. Sequencing input: peripheral blood. This receptor was identified in a woman at least 80 years old with acute or convalescent COVID-19. The rearrangement links TRBV9 to TRBJ1-5, with D unresolved. This chain's CDR3 is CASSVGEGINQPQHF. The CDR3 DNA reads TGTGCCAGCAGCGTAGGTGAGGGTATCAATCAGCCCCAGCATTTT.